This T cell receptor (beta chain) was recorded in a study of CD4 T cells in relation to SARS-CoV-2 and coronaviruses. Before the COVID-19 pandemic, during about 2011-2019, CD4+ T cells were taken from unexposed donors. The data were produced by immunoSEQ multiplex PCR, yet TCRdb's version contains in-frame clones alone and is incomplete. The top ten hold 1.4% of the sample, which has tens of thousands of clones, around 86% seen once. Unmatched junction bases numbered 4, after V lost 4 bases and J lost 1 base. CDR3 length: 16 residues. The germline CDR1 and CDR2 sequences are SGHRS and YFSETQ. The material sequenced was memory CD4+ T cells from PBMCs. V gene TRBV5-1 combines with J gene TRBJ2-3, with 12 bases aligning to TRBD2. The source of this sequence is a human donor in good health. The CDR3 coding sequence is TGCGCCAGCAGCGGAAGGACTAGCGGGGGCACAGATACGCAGTATTTT. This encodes CASSGRTSGGTDTQYF.